These T cell receptor beta chains were read from a single sample in a study of beta chain features in type 1 diabetes. Profiled with immunoSEQ multiplex PCR; TCRdb holds only in-frame clones, not every one. Among over 600,000 clones listed, around 12% were seen once. Source material: naive CD4+ T cells from blood. These receptors came from a man aged 25 to 45 with type 1 diabetes. Each CDR3 is given with its conserved first and last residue. D genes are given only for firm matches. The size field is filled for only some rows; it gives once, few, many or a size class.

d_gene,j_gene,v_gene,abundance,CDR3aa,CDR3nt
.,TRBJ1-6,TRBV9,few,CASSVGLSSYNSPLHF,TGTGCCAGCAGCGTGGGTCTAAGCTCCTATAATTCACCCCTCCACTTT
.,TRBJ1-4,TRBV25-1,few,CASSAQINEKLFF,TGTGCCAGCAGTGCACAGATCAATGAAAAACTGTTTTTT
.,TRBJ2-2,TRBV28,.,CASKAGSTGELFF,TGTGCCAGCAAGGCAGGGTCCACCGGGGAGCTGTTTTTT
TRBD2,TRBJ2-2,TRBV5-4,.,CASSRLAGEVTGELFF,TGTGCCAGCAGTCGTCTAGCGGGGGAGGTCACCGGGGAGCTGTTTTTT
TRBD1,TRBJ1-2,TRBV5-1,few,CASAEDRDYGYTF,TGCGCCAGCGCCGAAGACAGGGACTATGGCTACACCTTC
.,TRBJ2-5,TRBV5-4,.,CASSLAGWGRTETQYF,TGTGCCAGCAGCTTGGCCGGGTGGGGGCGAACAGAGACCCAGTACTTC
.,TRBJ1-1,TRBV7-8,.,CATSLVVGTEAFF,TGTGCCACCTCCCTCGTGGTCGGGACTGAAGCTTTCTTT
TRBD1,TRBJ2-2,TRBV5-1,.,CASSFDSGGTGELFF,TGCGCCAGCAGCTTTGACTCAGGGGGCACCGGGGAGCTGTTTTTT
.,TRBJ2-7,TRBV7-7,few,CASSFDYSYEQYF,TGTGCTAGCAGCTTTGACTACTCCTACGAGCAGTACTTC
.,TRBJ1-2,TRBV6-1,.,CASSETWRGYTF,TGTGCCAGCAGTGAAACCTGGAGGGGCTACACCTTC
TRBD2,TRBJ2-1,TRBV19,few,CASTGGGRHEQFF,TGTGCCAGTACGGGCGGGGGGCGTCATGAGCAGTTCTTC
.,TRBJ2-7,TRBV27,once,CASSYKILQTGNVYEQYF,TGTGCCAGCAGTTACAAGATCCTTCAAACAGGAAATGTATACGAGCAGTACTTC
.,TRBJ1-1,TRBV5-6,.,CASSFGQRNTEAFF,TGTGCCAGCAGCTTCGGACAGCGGAACACTGAAGCTTTCTTT
.,TRBJ2-2,TRBV11-2,few,CASNLVSGAGTGELFF,TGTGCCAGCAACCTTGTTTCGGGGGCGGGTACCGGGGAGCTGTTTTTT
.,TRBJ2-7,TRBV6-5,few,CASSYSDSSYEQYF,TGTGCCAGCAGTTACTCGGACTCGTCCTACGAGCAGTACTTC
TRBD2,TRBJ2-3,TRBV6-1,.,CASSVSSGALYSSTDTQYF,TGTGCCAGCAGTGTGTCTAGCGGGGCCCTTTACTCTAGCACAGATACGCAGTATTTT
.,TRBJ1-1,TRBV7-2,few,CASSLGAGNTEAFF,TGTGCCAGCAGCTTAGGGGCGGGGAACACTGAAGCTTTCTTT
.,TRBJ1-2,TRBV11-2,.,CASSEQGLGGYTF,TGTGCCAGCAGCGAACAGGGTTTAGGCGGCTACACCTTC
.,TRBJ1-2,TRBV29-1,once,CSVDRTESNYGYTF,TGCAGCGTTGACAGAACGGAGTCTAACTATGGCTACACCTTC
.,TRBJ1-2,TRBV11-2,few,CASSSGTTNYGYTF,TGTGCCAGCAGCTCTGGGACAACTAACTATGGCTACACCTTC
.,TRBJ1-6,TRBV5-1,few,CASSLPQNNSPLHF,TGCGCCAGCAGCTTGCCACAGAATAATTCACCCCTCCACTTT
.,TRBJ2-7,TRBV29-1,few,CSVLRINSYEQYF,TGCAGCGTTTTGAGAATCAACTCCTACGAGCAGTACTTC
.,TRBJ2-3,TRBV4-3,few,CASSQDRWGTDTQYF,TGCGCCAGCAGCCAAGATCGGTGGGGGACAGATACGCAGTATTTT
.,TRBJ2-7,TRBV11-3,.,CASSLETTVSYEQYF,TGTGCCAGCAGCTTAGAAACGACCGTCTCCTACGAGCAGTACTTC
.,TRBJ2-5,TRBV7-2,few,CASSSEGGVETQYF,TGTGCCAGCAGCTCCGAAGGGGGGGTGGAGACCCAGTACTTC
TRBD1,TRBJ1-4,TRBV9,.,CASSGGQGGTNEKLFF,TGTGCCAGCAGCGGAGGTCAGGGGGGTACTAATGAAAAACTGTTTTTT
TRBD2,TRBJ2-5,TRBV5-6,.,CASSLGLAAIFGETQYF,TGTGCCAGCAGCTTGGGACTAGCGGCCATTTTTGGGGAGACCCAGTACTTC
TRBD2,TRBJ2-3,TRBV19,few,CASSYLAGASDTQYF,TGTGCCAGTAGTTATCTAGCGGGGGCCTCAGATACGCAGTATTTT
TRBD1,TRBJ2-7,TRBV18,few,CASSFAGTAVSYEQYF,TGTGCCAGCTCGTTCGCCGGGACAGCCGTATCCTACGAGCAGTACTTC
.,TRBJ2-5,TRBV7-2,few,CASSSPGVRTQYF,TGTGCCAGCAGCTCCCCAGGGGTGCGGACCCAGTACTTC
TRBD2,TRBJ2-1,TRBV19,few,CASSIIAGPNNEQFF,TGTGCCAGTAGTATAATAGCGGGGCCCAACAATGAGCAGTTCTTC
.,TRBJ1-2,TRBV27,few,CASSLSGGSGYGYTF,TGTGCCAGCAGTTTATCGGGCGGGTCTGGCTATGGCTACACCTTC
.,TRBJ1-4,TRBV30,few,CAWSRPEKLFF,TGTGCCTGGAGTCGGCCCGAAAAACTGTTTTTT
.,TRBJ2-3,TRBV25-1,few,CASSEYRQSTSTDTQYF,TGTGCCAGCAGTGAATATCGGCAGTCGACTAGCACAGATACGCAGTATTTT
.,TRBJ2-2,TRBV19,.,CASSKIENTGELFF,TGTGCCAGTAGTAAAATAGAGAACACCGGGGAGCTGTTTTTT
.,TRBJ1-5,TRBV25-1,.,CASSGSNQPQHF,TGTGCCAGCAGTGGGTCCAATCAGCCCCAGCATTTT
.,TRBJ1-6,TRBV4-3,.,CASSQAQGRDNSPLHF,TGCGCCAGCAGCCAAGCGCAGGGAAGGGATAATTCACCCCTCCACTTT
.,TRBJ2-7,TRBV19,.,CASSPEGPLISYEQYF,TGTGCCAGTAGTCCAGAGGGACCGCTGATCTCCTACGAGCAGTACTTC
.,TRBJ1-5,TRBV5-1,.,CASSLGFGQPQHF,TGCGCCAGCAGCTTGGGCTTCGGTCAGCCCCAGCATTTT
TRBD1,TRBJ2-3,TRBV10-3,.,CAISESGDRRPYF,TGTGCCATCAGTGAGTCAGGGGACAGGCGTCCTTATTTT
TRBD1,TRBJ2-5,TRBV7-9,.,CASRQSGTGEETQYF,TGTGCCAGCAGGCAAAGCGGTACAGGGGAAGAGACCCAGTACTTC
TRBD1,TRBJ2-1,TRBV18,.,CASSWDRGNEQFF,TGTGCCAGCTCATGGGACAGGGGAAATGAGCAGTTCTTC
.,TRBJ2-1,TRBV7-2,.,CASSLDRSGVNEQFF,TGTGCCAGCAGCTTAGATCGGTCCGGGGTAAATGAGCAGTTCTTC
.,TRBJ2-1,TRBV5-5,.,CASSPGNSEYNEQFF,TGTGCCAGCAGCCCGGGTAATTCGGAGTACAATGAGCAGTTCTTC
.,TRBJ1-1,TRBV18,few,CASSPPGPYEAFF,TGTGCCAGCTCACCACCGGGCCCATATGAAGCTTTCTTT
.,TRBJ2-3,TRBV7-2,few,CASSLTGVVSDTQYF,TGTGCCAGCAGCTTAACCGGGGTAGTATCAGATACGCAGTATTTT
.,TRBJ2-7,TRBV10-3,few,CAISDRTYEQYF,TGTGCCATCAGTGACAGAACCTACGAGCAGTACTTC
.,TRBJ2-7,TRBV5-6,few,CASSRGHSYEQYF,TGTGCCAGCAGCCGAGGTCATTCCTACGAGCAGTACTTC
.,TRBJ2-1,TRBV4-3,.,CASSPPGTGYNEQFF,TGCGCCAGCAGCCCCCCTGGGACTGGATACAATGAGCAGTTCTTC